This is a list of T cell receptor beta chains from one sample in a study of blood T cell repertoires in COVID-19. This table comes from immunoSEQ multiplex PCR, and its TCRdb copy is limited to in-frame clones, with some not included. Here the sample spans 240,000 or so clones, approximately 86% being singletons. The sequenced sample consisted of peripheral blood. Every receptor here comes from a woman aged 25-40 years with acute or convalescent COVID-19. Each CDR3 is given with its conserved first and last residue. A D gene is named only where the DNA matches it firmly. Clone size appears in some rows only: once, few, many, or a class for an expanded clone.

d_call	v_call	j_call	cdr3_length	clone_size	cdr3_aa	cdr3_nt
TRBD2	TRBV29-1	TRBJ2-2	18	NA	CSVATSGWVNRSTGELFF	TGCAGCGTTGCCACTAGCGGGTGGGTTAATAGGAGTACCGGGGAGCTGTTTTTT
NA	TRBV30	TRBJ1-2	14	NA	CAWGSGGGYYGYTF	TGTGCCTGGGGCTCGGGAGGGGGGTACTATGGCTACACCTTC
NA	TRBV29-1	TRBJ2-7	13	NA	CSVHSGVRDEQYF	TGCAGCGTTCATAGCGGAGTAAGAGACGAGCAGTACTTC
NA	TRBV7-9	TRBJ1-4	18	NA	CASSLAIRQVATNEKLFF	TGTGCCAGCAGCTTAGCCATCCGGCAGGTCGCAACTAATGAAAAACTGTTTTTT
NA	TRBV2	TRBJ2-1	12	NA	CASRTLGSEQFF	TGTGCCAGCAGGACTTTGGGGAGTGAGCAGTTCTTC
TRBD2	TRBV4-3	TRBJ2-1	14	NA	CASSQDSGGWEQFF	TGCGCCAGCAGCCAAGATTCGGGAGGCTGGGAGCAGTTCTTC
NA	TRBV25-1	TRBJ1-2	13	NA	CASSLLGAWGYTF	TGTGCCAGCAGTCTGCTGGGGGCGTGGGGCTACACCTTC
TRBD2	TRBV3-1/TRBV3-2	TRBJ2-1	18	NA	CASSQGRGGRVRGNEQFF	TGTGCCAGCAGCCAAGGAAGAGGCGGGAGGGTGCGGGGCAATGAGCAGTTCTTC
TRBD1	TRBV19	TRBJ1-4	15	NA	CASSGPGQGREKLFF	TGTGCCAGTAGTGGGCCGGGACAGGGCCGTGAAAAACTGTTTTTT
NA	TRBV10-1	TRBJ2-3	13	NA	CASSESVGDTQYF	TGCGCCAGCAGTGAGTCGGTCGGGGATACGCAGTATTTT
NA	TRBV5-1	TRBJ2-5	14	NA	CASSLGGGGETQYF	TGCGCCAGCAGCTTGGGTGGGGGAGGCGAGACCCAGTACTTC
TRBD1	TRBV19	TRBJ2-1	14	NA	CASSMRDRANEQFF	TGTGCCAGTAGTATGAGGGACAGGGCCAATGAGCAGTTCTTC
TRBD2	TRBV7-2	TRBJ2-2	13	NA	CASSTRTSGELFF	TGTGCCAGCAGCACCCGGACTAGCGGGGAGCTGTTTTTT
NA	TRBV18	TRBJ2-2	14	NA	CASSPQGVLGELFF	TGTGCCAGCTCACCACAGGGGGTCCTTGGGGAGCTGTTTTTT
TRBD2	TRBV5-6	TRBJ2-1	15	NA	CASSLVTSGSGEQFF	TGTGCCAGCAGCTTGGTCACTAGCGGGAGTGGTGAGCAGTTCTTC
NA	TRBV3-1/TRBV3-2	TRBJ2-4	16	NA	CASSQDSWGRENIQYF	TGTGCCAGCAGCCAAGATAGCTGGGGGCGCGAAAACATTCAGTACTTC
NA	TRBV23-1	TRBJ1-6	14	NA	CASSPTVVESPLHF	TGCGCCAGCAGCCCTACAGTCGTCGAGTCACCCCTCCACTTT
TRBD1	TRBV7-2	TRBJ2-7	14	NA	CASSARQGVGEQYF	TGTGCCAGCAGCGCAAGACAGGGGGTGGGAGAGCAGTACTTC
NA	TRBV6-5	TRBJ1-4	16	NA	CASSYPRSGTTEKLFF	TGTGCCAGCAGTTACCCTAGATCCGGGACAACAGAAAAACTGTTTTTT
NA	TRBV10-2	TRBJ2-1	11	NA	CASTQLNEQFF	TGCGCCAGCACCCAACTCAATGAGCAGTTCTTC
NA	TRBV7-2	TRBJ1-5	15	few	CASSLASGARQPQHF	TGTGCCAGCAGCTTAGCGTCAGGGGCGCGTCAGCCCCAGCATTTT
NA	TRBV25-1	TRBJ2-7	13	NA	CASSGKGAGEQYF	TGTGCCAGCAGCGGGAAGGGGGCGGGAGAGCAGTACTTC
NA	TRBV6-5	TRBJ2-7	14	NA	CAGKNGTSPYEQYF	TGTGCCGGAAAGAACGGGACTTCTCCCTACGAGCAGTACTTC
NA	TRBV5-1	TRBJ1-4	15	NA	CASSLGGGYNEKLFF	TGCGCCAGCAGCTTGGGGGGCGGTTATAATGAAAAACTGTTTTTT
NA	TRBV19	TRBJ2-1	14	NA	CASSAFQGYNEQFF	TGTGCCAGTAGCGCATTTCAGGGGTACAATGAGCAGTTCTTC
NA	TRBV6-5	TRBJ2-5	13	NA	CASSFSNEESQYF	TGTGCCAGCAGTTTCTCTAACGAAGAGAGCCAGTACTTC
NA	TRBV6-2/TRBV6-3	TRBJ2-7	12	NA	CASSYNTYEQYF	TGTGCCAGCAGTTACAACACCTACGAGCAGTACTTC
NA	TRBV9	TRBJ2-7	14	NA	CASSPANLLYEQYF	TGTGCCAGCAGCCCTGCTAACCTTCTCTACGAGCAGTACTTC
NA	TRBV19	TRBJ1-4	16	NA	CASSIRPLGAGEKLFF	TGTGCCAGTAGTATTCGACCTCTGGGGGCCGGTGAAAAACTGTTTTTT
NA	TRBV6-5	TRBJ2-7	11	few	CASSQGNEQYF	TGTGCCAGCAGCCAGGGGAACGAGCAGTACTTC
NA	TRBV5-1	TRBJ2-3	14	NA	CASSLAGAGDTQYF	TGCGCCAGCAGCTTGGCAGGGGCCGGCGATACGCAGTATTTT
TRBD1	TRBV7-9	TRBJ1-2	16	NA	CASSLAGDRVNYGYTF	TGTGCCAGCAGCTTAGCGGGGGACAGGGTTAACTATGGCTACACCTTC
TRBD1	TRBV24-1	TRBJ2-5	15	NA	CATSDLGTGKETQYF	TGTGCCACCAGTGATTTGGGGACAGGGAAAGAGACCCAGTACTTC
NA	TRBV4-2	TRBJ2-7	15	NA	CASSQVGGRTYEQYF	TGTGCCAGCAGCCAAGTAGGCGGGCGGACGTACGAGCAGTACTTC
TRBD1	TRBV20-1	TRBJ2-1	14	NA	CSASRQGARNEQFF	TGCAGTGCTAGTAGGCAGGGGGCACGGAATGAGCAGTTCTTC
NA	TRBV6-1	TRBJ2-4	16	NA	CASSEALGLPGVIQYF	TGTGCCAGCAGTGAAGCGCTGGGGCTACCGGGGGTCATTCAGTACTTC
TRBD1	TRBV25-1	TRBJ1-2	14	NA	CASSELRGHYGYTF	TGTGCCAGCAGTGAATTGAGGGGGCACTATGGCTACACCTTC
TRBD2	TRBV5-4	TRBJ2-2	18	NA	CASSLGLAGDPGAGELFF	TGTGCCAGCAGCTTGGGACTAGCGGGAGACCCAGGGGCCGGGGAGCTGTTTTTT
TRBD1	TRBV10-1	TRBJ2-5	15	once	CASSESTGGLETQYF	TGCGCCAGCAGTGAGTCTACAGGGGGGTTGGAGACCCAGTACTTC
NA	TRBV3-1/TRBV3-2	TRBJ2-7	15	NA	CASSQLMANSYEQYF	TGTGCCAGCAGCCAATTAATGGCAAACTCCTACGAGCAGTACTTC
TRBD1	TRBV19	TRBJ1-3	14	once	CASRTRTGGNTIYF	TGTGCCAGTAGGACCCGGACAGGTGGAAACACCATATATTTT
NA	TRBV19	TRBJ1-5	14	NA	CASSTRQDNQPQHF	TGTGCCAGTAGCACCCGGCAGGACAATCAGCCCCAGCATTTT
TRBD1	TRBV4-3	TRBJ1-2	14	NA	CASSLMQGAGGYTF	TGCGCCAGCAGTTTGATGCAGGGGGCTGGTGGCTACACCTTC
NA	TRBV5-5	TRBJ1-5	16	NA	CASSPDDGRTNQPQHF	TGTGCCAGCAGCCCCGATGACGGGCGGACAAATCAGCCCCAGCATTTT
NA	TRBV11-2	TRBJ2-2	15	NA	CASSLQGSATGELFF	TGTGCCAGCAGCCTCCAGGGTTCCGCCACCGGGGAGCTGTTTTTT
NA	TRBV30	TRBJ2-7	14	NA	CACRGFDHSYEQYF	TGTGCCTGTCGAGGATTTGACCACTCCTACGAGCAGTACTTC
NA	TRBV29-1	TRBJ2-7	17	NA	CSVEDSPRPGEPYEQYF	TGCAGCGTTGAAGATTCGCCTAGGCCAGGGGAGCCCTACGAGCAGTACTTC
TRBD1	TRBV6-6	TRBJ1-1	17	NA	CASSRPTGGAGNTEAFF	TGTGCCAGCAGTCGCCCAACAGGGGGAGCGGGAAACACTGAAGCTTTCTTT